This is a list of T cell receptor beta chains from one sample in a study of blood T cell repertoires in COVID-19. This table comes from immunoSEQ multiplex PCR, and its TCRdb copy is limited to in-frame clones, with some not included. The sample has some 270,000 clones; approximately 88% are singletons. Sequencing was performed on PBMCs or T cells enriched from blood (not recorded which). The source is a woman between 35 and 50 years old who had been exposed to COVID-19. CDR3s include the opening cysteine and the closing phenylalanine or tryptophan. The D gene is left open where the match is weak. Only some rows state a clone size, as once, few, many or a class for expanded clones.

d_call: TRBD1
v_call: TRBV6-5
clone_size: .
j_call: TRBJ1-3
cdr3_aa: CASIFGQGSNTIYF
cdr3_nt: TGTGCCAGCATCTTCGGACAGGGGTCAAACACCATATATTTT

d_call: .
v_call: TRBV12-3/TRBV12-4
clone_size: once
j_call: TRBJ1-1
cdr3_aa: CASSYRTEEAFF
cdr3_nt: TGTGCCAGCAGCTATAGGACAGAAGAAGCTTTCTTT

d_call: .
v_call: TRBV10-3
clone_size: .
j_call: TRBJ1-1
cdr3_aa: CAISLKKSTEAFF
cdr3_nt: TGTGCCATCAGCCTCAAAAAGAGCACTGAAGCTTTCTTT

d_call: .
v_call: TRBV19
clone_size: .
j_call: TRBJ2-7
cdr3_aa: CASSMSRGATSEQYF
cdr3_nt: TGTGCCAGTAGTATGTCCAGGGGGGCAACTAGCGAGCAGTACTTC

d_call: .
v_call: TRBV7-2
clone_size: .
j_call: TRBJ1-5
cdr3_aa: CASSLGAGSNQPQHF
cdr3_nt: TGTGCCAGCAGCTTAGGGGCGGGTAGCAATCAGCCCCAGCATTTT

d_call: TRBD2
v_call: TRBV6-6
clone_size: .
j_call: TRBJ2-1
cdr3_aa: CASGREGSSRSNNEQFF
cdr3_nt: TGTGCCAGCGGTCGGGAGGGATCGTCTAGGTCTAACAATGAGCAGTTCTTC

d_call: .
v_call: TRBV3-1/TRBV3-2
clone_size: .
j_call: TRBJ1-1
cdr3_aa: CASSQSPGTGRAFF
cdr3_nt: TGTGCCAGCAGCCAATCCCCCGGAACAGGGAGAGCTTTCTTT

d_call: .
v_call: TRBV21-1
clone_size: .
j_call: TRBJ1-1
cdr3_aa: CASSKGVRGGKNTEAFF
cdr3_nt: TGTGCCAGCAGCAAAGGCGTTCGGGGTGGAAAGAACACTGAAGCTTTCTTT

d_call: TRBD1
v_call: TRBV7-9
clone_size: .
j_call: TRBJ2-2
cdr3_aa: CASSNWEGQGYTGELFF
cdr3_nt: TGTGCCAGCAGCAACTGGGAGGGACAGGGCTACACCGGGGAGCTGTTTTTT

d_call: TRBD2
v_call: TRBV6-2/TRBV6-3
clone_size: .
j_call: TRBJ2-4
cdr3_aa: CASSLSGRGNIQYF
cdr3_nt: TGTGCCAGCAGTTTATCAGGGAGGGGAAACATTCAGTACTTC

d_call: .
v_call: TRBV5-4
clone_size: .
j_call: TRBJ2-1
cdr3_aa: CASSSPLTGIYNEQFF
cdr3_nt: TGTGCCAGCAGCTCCCCCTTGACAGGAATCTACAATGAGCAGTTCTTC

d_call: .
v_call: TRBV19
clone_size: once
j_call: TRBJ2-1
cdr3_aa: CASSMRANEQFF
cdr3_nt: TGTGCCAGTAGTATGCGGGCAAATGAGCAGTTCTTC

d_call: .
v_call: TRBV6-5
clone_size: .
j_call: TRBJ1-2
cdr3_aa: CASSPDGSYGYTF
cdr3_nt: TGTGCCAGCAGTCCTGATGGCAGCTATGGCTACACCTTC

d_call: .
v_call: TRBV28
clone_size: .
j_call: TRBJ1-2
cdr3_aa: CASSSSTDGYTF
cdr3_nt: .

d_call: .
v_call: TRBV19
clone_size: once
j_call: TRBJ1-4
cdr3_aa: CASSPLWQATNEKLFF
cdr3_nt: TGTGCCAGTAGTCCCTTGTGGCAAGCAACTAATGAAAAACTGTTTTTT

d_call: TRBD2
v_call: TRBV3-1/TRBV3-2
clone_size: .
j_call: TRBJ2-3
cdr3_aa: CASSQPGLALTDTQYF
cdr3_nt: TGTGCCAGCAGCCAGCCGGGACTAGCGTTGACAGATACGCAGTATTTT

d_call: .
v_call: TRBV2
clone_size: .
j_call: TRBJ2-3
cdr3_aa: CASGADRVTTDTQYF
cdr3_nt: TGTGCCAGCGGAGCAGACAGAGTGACGACAGATACGCAGTATTTT

d_call: .
v_call: TRBV19
clone_size: .
j_call: TRBJ1-4
cdr3_aa: CASTAGLGEKLFF
cdr3_nt: TGTGCCAGTACCGCAGGGTTGGGTGAAAAACTGTTTTTT

d_call: .
v_call: TRBV29-1
clone_size: .
j_call: TRBJ2-3
cdr3_aa: CSVEGRQLRDTQYF
cdr3_nt: TGCAGCGTTGAAGGGCGGCAGTTGAGGGATACGCAGTATTTT

d_call: .
v_call: TRBV28
clone_size: few
j_call: TRBJ1-2
cdr3_aa: CASSSGPSGDYGYTF
cdr3_nt: TGTGCCAGCAGTTCTGGGCCATCCGGGGACTATGGCTACACCTTC

d_call: TRBD2
v_call: TRBV9
clone_size: .
j_call: TRBJ2-1
cdr3_aa: CASSVVAGEMNEQFF
cdr3_nt: TGTGCCAGCAGCGTAGTGGCGGGGGAAATGAATGAGCAGTTCTTC

d_call: TRBD1
v_call: TRBV18
clone_size: once
j_call: TRBJ2-7
cdr3_aa: CASSLETGGEQYF
cdr3_nt: TGTGCCAGCTCGCTGGAAACAGGGGGCGAGCAGTACTTC

d_call: TRBD2
v_call: TRBV9
clone_size: .
j_call: TRBJ2-1
cdr3_aa: CASRGTSGRINEQFF
cdr3_nt: TGTGCCAGCAGGGGAACTAGCGGGAGGATCAATGAGCAGTTCTTC

d_call: TRBD1
v_call: TRBV10-3
clone_size: .
j_call: TRBJ1-1
cdr3_aa: CATESGQGSTEAFF
cdr3_nt: TGTGCCACCGAATCGGGACAGGGGAGCACTGAAGCTTTCTTT

d_call: .
v_call: TRBV7-3
clone_size: .
j_call: TRBJ2-3
cdr3_aa: CASSLRVRDTRGTDTQYF
cdr3_nt: TGTGCCAGCAGCTTACGGGTCCGGGACACCAGGGGCACAGATACGCAGTATTTT

d_call: TRBD1
v_call: TRBV4-2
clone_size: .
j_call: TRBJ1-1
cdr3_aa: CASSPTGTGAFTEAFF
cdr3_nt: TGTGCCAGCAGTCCGACCGGGACAGGGGCCTTCACTGAAGCTTTCTTT

d_call: TRBD1
v_call: TRBV28
clone_size: .
j_call: TRBJ1-1
cdr3_aa: CASSTLGQGVTEAFF
cdr3_nt: TGTGCCAGCAGTACCCTTGGACAGGGAGTGACTGAAGCTTTCTTT

d_call: TRBD1
v_call: TRBV24-1
clone_size: .
j_call: TRBJ1-5
cdr3_aa: CATSEGTGLRNQPQHF
cdr3_nt: TGTGCCACCAGTGAAGGGACAGGGCTGAGAAATCAGCCCCAGCATTTT

d_call: TRBD1
v_call: TRBV20-1
clone_size: .
j_call: TRBJ2-3
cdr3_aa: CSASSLGQGAYRDTQYF
cdr3_nt: TGCAGTGCTAGTTCCCTCGGACAGGGGGCTTACAGAGATACGCAGTATTTT